This TCR beta chain is drawn from a study of T cells in localized non-small cell lung cancer. The table lists this clone with a count of one. Antigen unknown. V shed 0 bases, J shed 9 bases, and the junction held 4 bases outside the gene matches. The CDR3 is 13 residues long. The germline gives CDR1 MNHNY, CDR2 SVGAGI (reference sequence). General study results and limits: A denser population of T cells in blood accompanied longer overall survival.

Using immunoSEQ multiplex PCR, the repertoire was profiled, and TCRdb retains in-frame clones only, with some absent. The sample includes about 40,000 clones, around 86% of them seen just once. Sample: peripheral blood mononuclear cells, taken before any cancer treatment. The source is a male donor aged 60 or older with stage II lung adenocarcinoma. V gene TRBV6-6 combines with J gene TRBJ1-1, with 7 bases matching TRBD1. This CDR3 is CASSYSGTDKAFF. For the CDR3, the DNA is TGTGCCAGCAGTTACTCAGGGACAGATAAAGCTTTCTTT.